A selection of T cell receptor beta chains follows, all from one sample in a study of blood T cell repertoires in COVID-19. Clones were sequenced by immunoSEQ multiplex PCR, and TCRdb holds only the in-frame ones, with some missing. The repertoire has 350,000 or so clones, roughly nine tenths of them found once; the top ten carry about 0.93%. Sequencing was carried out using PBMCs or T cells enriched from blood (not recorded which). Receptor source: a woman aged 25 to 45 who had recovered from COVID-19. The CDR3 runs from the conserved cysteine through the conserved F or W. The order of the fields is J gene, CDR3 length, V gene, CDR3 protein.

j_call: TRBJ2-6; cdr3_length: 13; v_call: TRBV6-5; cdr3_aa: CASSGSGANVLTF
j_call: TRBJ1-2; cdr3_length: 19; v_call: TRBV28; cdr3_aa: CASSLGPKGRGKVNYGYTF
j_call: TRBJ1-1; cdr3_length: 13; v_call: TRBV7-8; cdr3_aa: CASSPLRNTEAFF
j_call: TRBJ2-5; cdr3_length: 15; v_call: TRBV5-1; cdr3_aa: CASSLAGTSGETQYF
j_call: TRBJ2-1; cdr3_length: 15; v_call: TRBV5-1; cdr3_aa: CASSPDARRGSEQFF
j_call: TRBJ1-1; cdr3_length: 15; v_call: TRBV19; cdr3_aa: CASSPRVNLDTEAFF
j_call: TRBJ1-1; cdr3_length: 15; v_call: TRBV5-1; cdr3_aa: CASSHRRGMNTEAFF
j_call: TRBJ1-5; cdr3_length: 14; v_call: TRBV27; cdr3_aa: CASSTGRGNQPQHF
j_call: TRBJ1-6; cdr3_length: 14; v_call: TRBV14; cdr3_aa: CASSLKTSNSPLHF
j_call: TRBJ1-5; cdr3_length: 16; v_call: TRBV30; cdr3_aa: CAWSVGTGASNQPQHF
j_call: TRBJ1-6; cdr3_length: 13; v_call: TRBV5-1; cdr3_aa: CASSSSLNSPLHF
j_call: TRBJ1-2; cdr3_length: 10; v_call: TRBV30; cdr3_aa: CAWRMRGYTF
j_call: TRBJ2-1; cdr3_length: 14; v_call: TRBV19; cdr3_aa: CASSDRALYNEQFF
j_call: TRBJ2-7; cdr3_length: 15; v_call: TRBV28; cdr3_aa: CASTSPGGGRNEQYF
j_call: TRBJ2-2; cdr3_length: 15; v_call: TRBV28; cdr3_aa: CASSLGGVTTGELFF
j_call: TRBJ2-3; cdr3_length: 19; v_call: TRBV11-3; cdr3_aa: CASSLARDRGRMDTDTQYF
j_call: TRBJ2-5; cdr3_length: 17; v_call: TRBV24-1; cdr3_aa: CATSDAREAGALETQYF
j_call: TRBJ2-1; cdr3_length: 16; v_call: TRBV19; cdr3_aa: CASSTQGLASYNEQFF
j_call: TRBJ1-5; cdr3_length: 13; v_call: TRBV2; cdr3_aa: CASGGQGPSAQHF
j_call: TRBJ1-1; cdr3_length: 15; v_call: TRBV5-4; cdr3_aa: CASSQPQGANTEAFF
j_call: TRBJ1-1; cdr3_length: 15; v_call: TRBV3-1/TRBV3-2; cdr3_aa: CASSQAGTFNTEAFF
j_call: TRBJ1-2; cdr3_length: 14; v_call: TRBV19; cdr3_aa: CASSISQGDYGYTF
j_call: TRBJ2-4; cdr3_length: 17; v_call: TRBV5-1; cdr3_aa: CASSSQGAIGDWNIQYF
j_call: TRBJ1-1; cdr3_length: 16; v_call: TRBV30; cdr3_aa: CAWTMTGGRWGAEAFF
j_call: TRBJ2-7; cdr3_length: 16; v_call: TRBV4-1; cdr3_aa: CASSHGLGQGAREQYF
j_call: TRBJ1-6; cdr3_length: 16; v_call: TRBV27; cdr3_aa: CASSLSLSSYNSPLHF
j_call: TRBJ2-6; cdr3_length: 20; v_call: TRBV3-1/TRBV3-2; cdr3_aa: CASSQDRLGQGAPGANVLTF
j_call: TRBJ1-2; cdr3_length: 13; v_call: TRBV13; cdr3_aa: CASSEARDSGYTF
j_call: TRBJ2-1; cdr3_length: 11; v_call: TRBV29-1; cdr3_aa: CSVDRGNEQFF
j_call: TRBJ1-1; cdr3_length: 14; v_call: TRBV7-8; cdr3_aa: CASSLSSSYPEAFF
j_call: TRBJ1-5; cdr3_length: 16; v_call: TRBV10-3; cdr3_aa: CAISERGRGGNQPQHF
j_call: TRBJ1-1; cdr3_length: 11; v_call: TRBV27; cdr3_aa: CASSQARSFVF
j_call: TRBJ2-7; cdr3_length: 12; v_call: TRBV28; cdr3_aa: CASSWTVYEQYF
j_call: TRBJ2-7; cdr3_length: 12; v_call: TRBV5-1; cdr3_aa: CASSSQGYEQYF
j_call: TRBJ1-4; cdr3_length: 16; v_call: TRBV2; cdr3_aa: CASSSIGQGTNEKLFF
j_call: TRBJ1-5; cdr3_length: 15; v_call: TRBV24-1; cdr3_aa: CATAPGGDSNQPQHF
j_call: TRBJ1-1; cdr3_length: 11; v_call: TRBV19; cdr3_aa: CASSIGGSAFF
j_call: TRBJ1-5; cdr3_length: 13; v_call: TRBV30; cdr3_aa: CAWSSNTRQPQHF
j_call: TRBJ1-1; cdr3_length: 16; v_call: TRBV5-1; cdr3_aa: CASSRSSGQGNTEAFF
j_call: TRBJ2-1; cdr3_length: 12; v_call: TRBV28; cdr3_aa: CASSLGQGTGFF
j_call: TRBJ2-1; cdr3_length: 12; v_call: TRBV7-9; cdr3_aa: CASGEDSNEQFF
j_call: TRBJ1-5; cdr3_length: 16; v_call: TRBV4-1; cdr3_aa: CASSQVVGFAGQPQHF
j_call: TRBJ2-7; cdr3_length: 14; v_call: TRBV28; cdr3_aa: CASNIAGGRYEQYF
j_call: TRBJ2-3; cdr3_length: 12; v_call: TRBV7-9; cdr3_aa: CASSPPYSSGYF
j_call: TRBJ2-3; cdr3_length: 15; v_call: TRBV2; cdr3_aa: CASAPGLKLSDTQYF
j_call: TRBJ1-3; cdr3_length: 14; v_call: TRBV6-5; cdr3_aa: CASSYLPGGNTIYF
j_call: TRBJ1-5; cdr3_length: 14; v_call: TRBV4-3; cdr3_aa: CASSPGQGSQPQHF
j_call: TRBJ1-5; cdr3_length: 15; v_call: TRBV4-1; cdr3_aa: CASSQEGTGNQPQHF
j_call: TRBJ2-3; cdr3_length: 17; v_call: TRBV7-9; cdr3_aa: CASSLELGATHGDTQYF
j_call: TRBJ1-1; cdr3_length: 14; v_call: TRBV10-1; cdr3_aa: CASSVGGPNTEAFF
j_call: TRBJ2-7; cdr3_length: 15; v_call: TRBV27; cdr3_aa: CASSPIAGGLDEQYF
j_call: TRBJ2-2; cdr3_length: 15; v_call: TRBV5-1; cdr3_aa: CASSSDRRNTGELFF
j_call: TRBJ1-4; cdr3_length: 16; v_call: TRBV7-9; cdr3_aa: CASSEGQRGTNEKLFF
j_call: TRBJ2-7; cdr3_length: 15; v_call: TRBV27; cdr3_aa: CASSLLQGSSYEQYF
j_call: TRBJ2-1; cdr3_length: 16; v_call: TRBV27; cdr3_aa: CASSAPAGLAFSGQFF
j_call: TRBJ2-7; cdr3_length: 13; v_call: TRBV2; cdr3_aa: CAPGGGSSYEQYF
j_call: TRBJ1-2; cdr3_length: 14; v_call: TRBV5-4; cdr3_aa: CASSLNRGAYGYTF
j_call: TRBJ2-2; cdr3_length: 14; v_call: TRBV30; cdr3_aa: CARPGQGNTGELFF